The 16 T cell receptor beta chains listed next were all sequenced from one sample in a study of T cell repertoires in cytomegalovirus infection (dated by TCRdb to between 2019 and 2020). The sequencer was an Illumina HiSeq 1500. Through fastp at Q25 and MiXCR, TCRdb rebuilt clones from the public reads, retaining in-frame beta chains. For every CDR3 protein sequence, its rows merge into one entry that carries the most common genes and DNA. The sample yields some 500,000 distinct CDR3 sequences; around two fifths were counted once. 48% of the sample is in the top ten clones. According to the study, the label for this sample's treatment or condition signals: in vitro stimulation with specific CMV peptide epitopes to enrich CMV-specific T cells. The antigens of these receptors remain unknown. The sample in question was cultured PBMCs, obtained from culture after CMV antigen stimulation. These receptors originate from a human donor in good health (CMV status not recorded). Some clones in this sample may be carry-over from other donors' samples.

The chain uses TRBV7-9 and TRBJ2-5; D is ambiguous. This CDR3 spans 13 amino acids. Germline lookup yields CDR1 SEHNR and CDR2 FQNEAQ (reference sequence). Trimming shortened V by 3 bases and J by 9 bases, and 14 bases separated the two germline ends. CDR3 sequence (DNA): TGTGCCAGCAGCTTTCGGAAATTTGTGTCCCAGTACTTC. Amino acids: CASSFRKFVSQYF.

V usage is TRBV19 and J usage is TRBJ2-1; 9 bases match TRBD1. The CDR3 contains 13 residues. V was pared by 5 bases and J by 12 bases, with 8 bases of the junction left unmatched. CDR1 and CDR2 (germline): LNHDA, SQIVND (reference sequence). CDR3 coding DNA: TGTGCCAGTAGTGCAACAGGGGGCGCAGGGCAGTTCTTC. Protein: CASSATGGAGQFF.

J is TRBJ1-4 and V is TRBV9; D is unclear. Germline values: CDR1 SGDLS, CDR2 YYNGEE. Trimming left V 0 bases short and J 7 bases short, with 10 bases between. The CDR3 has 14 amino acids. CDR3 coding DNA: TGTGCCAGCAGCGTAGAACCGTGGGCTGAAAAACTGTTTTTT. It codes for CASSVEPWAEKLFF.

This clonotype was detected a few times. The V gene is TRBV7-8, the J gene TRBJ1-5; 9 bases line up with TRBD1. Germline lookup yields CDR1 SGHVS and CDR2 FQNEAQ. The CDR3 has 21 amino acids. After removal of 5 bases from V and 0 bases from J, the junction contained 20 bases not matched to a gene. The CDR3, as DNA: TGTGCCAGCAGCCCGTATAGGACAGGGGCCCGGTGGCATCTTAGCAATCAGCCCCAGCATTTT. Amino acids: CASSPYRTGARWHLSNQPQHF.

The chain carries TRBV15 and TRBJ2-5; 9 bases fit TRBD1. Unmatched junction bases numbered 10, after V lost 3 bases and J lost 5 bases. CDR1 LNHNV and CDR2 YYDKDF come from the germline V gene (reference sequence). This CDR3 has 16 residues. CDR3 in DNA: TGTGCCACCAGCAGGGGGACAGGGTTTGTCGTGGAGACCCAGTACTTC. It is translated as CATSRGTGFVVETQYF.

This clonotype was counted a few times. V usage is TRBV7-4 and J usage is TRBJ2-7, with TRBD2 matching 9 bases. Germline-derived CDR1 and CDR2 are SGHVT and SQSDAQ. This CDR3 has 15 residues. V was clipped by 4 bases and J by 5 bases; unmatched bases: 9. Here the CDR3 reads CASSSSGSGGNEQYF. DNA for the CDR3: TGTGCCAGCAGCTCCTCGGGGAGCGGGGGGAACGAGCAGTACTTC.

This clonotype has only a few counts. This chain uses TRBV7-2 with TRBJ2-5; a possible D gene is TRBD1 (6 bases). The length of the CDR3 is 15 residues. The V and J ends lost 4 bases and 0 bases respectively, with 12 bases between them. Germline CDR1 reads SGHTA; CDR2 reads FQGNSA. The CDR3 reads CASSYQGQNQETQYF. CDR3 nucleotides: TGTGCCAGCAGCTATCAAGGACAGAACCAAGAGACCCAGTACTTC.

The V gene is TRBV7-2, the J gene TRBJ2-1; D tentatively fits TRBD1 or TRBD2 (5 bases each). This CDR3 is 12 amino acids long. The V and J ends lost 3 bases and 12 bases respectively, with 12 bases between them. CDR1 SGHTA and CDR2 FQGNSA come from the germline V gene. The CDR3 bases are TGTGCCAGCAGCTTGTTCCCGAGGGGGCAGTTCTTC. Translating gives CASSLFPRGQFF.

The chain joins TRBV4-3 to TRBJ2-3; the match to TRBD2 covers 8 bases. The germline V gene encodes CDR1 LGHNA and CDR2 YSLEER. The junction had 7 bases not matched to a gene; V was cut back by 3 bases and J by 2 bases. The CDR3 contains 16 residues. The CDR3 region is CASSQLAGSSTDTQYF. CDR3 coding DNA: TGCGCCAGCAGCCAGTTAGCGGGATCCTCCACAGATACGCAGTATTTT.

This clonotype has more than one count but fewer than ten. The chain carries TRBV7-2 and TRBJ1-5, with 7 bases identical to TRBD1. The CDR3 is made up of 14 amino acids. The V gene end was trimmed by 5 bases and the J gene end by 1 base; junction bases not matched to a gene: 2. Looked up from germline, CDR1 is SGHTA and CDR2 is FQGNSA. The CDR3 loop reads CASSQTGSNQPQHF. CDR3 sequence (DNA): TGTGCCAGCAGCCAGACAGGGAGCAATCAGCCCCAGCATTTT.

In its sample, this clonotype was seen a few times. Written as DNA, the CDR3 is TGCAGTGCTAGAGCCCTTCTAGCGGGCTACAATGAGCAGTTCTTC. This codes for CSARALLAGYNEQFF. The chain recombines TRBV20-1 with TRBJ2-1; TRBD2 matches 8 bases. CDR3 size: 15 residues. V was clipped by 1 base and J by 3 bases; unmatched bases: 5. Germline lookup yields CDR1 DFQATT and CDR2 SNEGSKA (reference sequence).

The sample holds a few counts of this clonotype. The chain carries TRBV11-2 and TRBJ2-1; D may be TRBD1 (6 bases). Germline CDR1 and CDR2: SGHAT and FQNNGV. This CDR3 has 15 residues. Trimming cost V 2 bases and J 2 bases, with 10 bases left between them. As DNA, the CDR3 is TGTGCCAGCAGCTTACTGGGGGCCCCCTACAATGAGCAGTTCTTC. This codes for CASSLLGAPYNEQFF.

The rearrangement links TRBV7-2 to TRBJ2-1, with 7 nucleotides matching TRBD2. Unmatched junction bases numbered 1, after V lost 3 bases and J lost 5 bases. This CDR3 has 13 residues. In germline, CDR1 is SGHTA, CDR2 FQGNSA. CDR3 nucleotides: TGTGCCAGCAGCTTCCGGGGGGACAATGAGCAGTTCTTC. Protein: CASSFRGDNEQFF. The complete variable domain, with remaining parts taken from reference TRBV7-2 and TRBJ2-1, reads GAGVSQSPSNKVTEKGKDVELRCDPISGHTALYWYRQSLGQGLEFLIYFQGNSAPDKSGLPSDRFSAERTGGSVSTLTIQRTQQEDSAVYLCASSFRGDNEQFFGPGTRLTVL.

This clonotype was observed a few times. The chain is built from TRBV12-3 or TRBV12-4 and TRBJ2-5, with TRBD1 identical over 8 bases. The CDR3 runs 15 residues. With V trimmed by 5 bases and J by 5 bases, 10 bases remained unmatched. The CDR3 is CASSPRGQGAETQYF. CDR3 nucleotide sequence: TGTGCCAGCAGTCCTAGAGGGCAGGGGGCCGAGACCCAGTACTTC.

This chain links TRBV20-1 with TRBJ2-3, with a weak D call TRBD2 (7 bases). The CDR3 contains 15 residues. The germline gives CDR1 DFQATT, CDR2 SNEGSKA (reference sequence). Trimming removed 3 bases at V and 1 base at J, with 14 bases between. The CDR3 nucleotides read TGCAGTGCTAGTCCGGGGGGCTGGGGCACAGATACGCAGTATTTT. It translates to CSASPGGWGTDTQYF.

This clonotype was counted a few times. V is TRBV12-3 or TRBV12-4 and J is TRBJ1-1; D possibly corresponds to TRBD1 (5 bases). This CDR3 has 13 amino acids. V was trimmed by 0 bases and J by 7 bases, leaving 9 bases between them. The CDR3 nucleotides are TGTGCCAGCAGTTTAGCAGGGGATGATGAAGCTTTCTTT. Translating it yields CASSLAGDDEAFF.